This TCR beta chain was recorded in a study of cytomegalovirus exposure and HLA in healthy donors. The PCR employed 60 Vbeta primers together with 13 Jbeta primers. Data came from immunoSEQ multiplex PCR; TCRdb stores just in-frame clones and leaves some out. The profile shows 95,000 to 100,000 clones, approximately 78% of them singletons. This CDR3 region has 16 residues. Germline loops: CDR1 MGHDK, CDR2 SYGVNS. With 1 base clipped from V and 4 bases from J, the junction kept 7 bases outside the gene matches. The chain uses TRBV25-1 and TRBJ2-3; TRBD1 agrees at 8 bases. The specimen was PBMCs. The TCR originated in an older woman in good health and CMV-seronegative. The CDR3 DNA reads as TGTGCCAGCAGTGAATCTTGGACAGGGAATTCAGATACGCAGTATTTT. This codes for CASSESWTGNSDTQYF.